This TCR beta chain emerged from a study of cytomegalovirus exposure and HLA in healthy donors. Looking at the study overall: T cells numbering about 179 million yielded some 110 million unique TCR beta sequences in an earlier analysis. Regarding the study as a whole: Presence/absence analysis assumed near-uniform sequencing depth across donors. In a later analysis, most CMV-associated TCR beta chains appeared HLA-restricted.

The PCR contained 60 Vbeta and 13 Jbeta primers. Per the original data handling: An analysis that came later counted some 80 million unique TCR beta chains, roughly 11 million shared. The table came from immunoSEQ multiplex PCR; TCRdb's copy has only in-frame clones and leaves some out. The V and J calls and clone size are taken from that table; D and trimming were inferred from the DNA. In the table there are roughly 80,000 clones, approximately 74% of which are singletons. Germline values: CDR1 SGDLS, CDR2 YYNGEE. The CDR3 covers 13 residues. Trimming left V 4 bases short and J 2 bases short, with 7 bases between. As for this clone: Its antigen is unknown.

V is TRBV9 and J is TRBJ2-1; D is unresolved. The sample comprised PBMCs. This TCR was recovered from a woman aged 50 to 65 in good health and CMV-seropositive. CDR3 DNA sequence: TGTGCCAGCAGCTTTACTACCTACAATGAGCAGTTCTTC. It encodes CASSFTTYNEQFF. Combining the CDR3 with reference TRBV9 and TRBJ2-1 gives the whole variable domain DSGVTQTPKHLITATGQRVTLRCSPRSGDLSVYWYQQSLDQGLQFLIQYYNGEERAKGNILERFSAQQFPDLHSELNLSSLELGDSALYFCASSFTTYNEQFFGPGTRLTVL.